Each of the 15 T cell receptor beta chains below was sequenced from the same sample in a study of siplizumab effects on memory and regulatory T cells. Clones were sequenced by immunoSEQ multiplex PCR, and TCRdb holds only the in-frame ones, with some missing. The profile shows about 100,000 clones, approximately 91% of them singletons. The sequencing sample was made of CD4+ T cells sorted from blood. These receptors came from a human donor in good health. Some clones in this sample may be carry-over from other donors' samples.

Here the CDR3 reads CASNRPAETQYF. CDR3 DNA sequence: TGTGCCAGCAACCGCCCCGCGGAGACCCAGTACTTC. This chain uses TRBV6-5 with TRBJ2-5; the D is unclear. Trimming removed 7 bases from V and 5 bases from J, with 11 bases in between. The CDR3 has 12 residues. In germline, CDR1 is MNHEY, CDR2 SVGAGI.

This clone was seen a single time. The V call is TRBV29-1, the J call TRBJ1-1, with 7 bases identical to TRBD1. The germline CDR1 and CDR2 sequences are SQVTM and ANQGSEA. V lost 7 bases and J lost 1; bases outside the gene matches: 6. CDR3 size: 13 residues. The CDR3 sequence is CSDIHRGNTEAFF. The CDR3 nucleotides are TGCAGCGACATTCACAGGGGGAACACTGAAGCTTTCTTT.

The rearrangement uses TRBV19 and TRBJ1-5; D is unclear. Per the germline V gene, CDR1 is LNHDA and CDR2 is SQIVND (reference sequence). Trimming shortened V by 4 bases and J by 15 bases, and 16 bases separated the two germline ends. The CDR3 runs to 12 residues. The CDR3: CASSTSMTLWHF. The CDR3 nucleotides read TGTGCCAGTAGTACGAGTATGACTCTTTGGCATTTT.

The rearrangement uses TRBV10-1 and TRBJ2-7; 7 nucleotides agree with TRBD1. J lost 9 bases, V lost 2 bases, and 10 bases had no gene match. The length of the CDR3 is 14 residues. From germline, CDR1 is WNHNN and CDR2 SYGVQD (reference sequence). CDR3 sequence (DNA): TGCGCCAGCAGTGAGACGAGGACAGGTTTCGGGCAGTACTTC. Its protein product is CASSETRTGFGQYF.

The chain employs TRBV7-8 and TRBJ2-1; D may match TRBD1 or TRBD2 (5 bases each). The V and J ends lost 5 bases and 15 bases respectively, with 17 bases between them. The CDR3 has 12 residues. CDR1 and CDR2 (germline): SGHVS, FQNEAQ. The CDR3 nucleotides are TGTGCCAGCAGCCTTATGGGGACCTATCGGTTCTTC. This sequence encodes CASSLMGTYRFF.

The chain couples TRBV2 to TRBJ1-4, with D possibly TRBD1 on 5 matching bases. V lost 0 bases and J 4 bases, leaving 9 bases between the germline ends. This CDR3 has 15 amino acids. Germline V gene sequence: CDR1 SNHLY, CDR2 FYNNEI. CDR3 amino acids: CASSEAVRDNEKLFF. The CDR3 coding sequence is TGTGCCAGCAGTGAAGCAGTCAGGGATAATGAAAAACTGTTTTTT.

The chain couples TRBV5-6 to TRBJ2-7; D ambiguous. This CDR3 is 12 amino acids long. CDR1 is SGHDT and CDR2 is YYEEEE in the germline V gene. Between the trimmed V and J ends, which lost 1 base and 6 bases, there was a span of 8 bases. The CDR3 region is CASSLRGGEQYF. Here the CDR3 DNA reads TGTGCCAGCAGCTTGCGAGGCGGCGAGCAGTACTTC.

The chain carries TRBV5-1 and TRBJ2-1; a weak D match, TRBD1 (5 bases). V lost 3 bases, J lost 0 bases, and 13 bases lay in between. This CDR3 spans 16 amino acids. Germline-derived CDR1 and CDR2 are SGHRS and YFSETQ. The CDR3 reads CASSSRTRSSYNEQFF. Here the CDR3 DNA reads TGCGCCAGCAGCTCCCGGACAAGGAGCTCCTACAATGAGCAGTTCTTC.

This clone came up once. The chain uses TRBV10-2 and TRBJ2-6, with 8 bases fitting TRBD1. The J segment lost 2 bases and the V segment lost 7 bases, leaving 4 bases of the junction unmatched. From germline, CDR1 is WSHSY and CDR2 SAAADI. This CDR3 contains 15 residues. For the CDR3, the DNA is TGCGCCAGCACCATGGACAGGGCTGGGGCCAACGTCCTGACTTTC. Protein: CASTMDRAGANVLTF.

The V gene is TRBV10-1, the J gene TRBJ2-3, with 10 bases identical to TRBD2. Per germline, CDR1 WNHNN and CDR2 SYGVQD (reference sequence). The V segment lost 3 bases and the J segment 8 bases; nucleotides outside the gene matches: 14. This CDR3 contains 17 residues. The CDR3: CASSERRLAGGLGTQYF. In DNA form, the CDR3 reads TGCGCCAGCAGTGAACGTCGACTAGCGGGTGGGTTAGGTACGCAGTATTTT.

V is TRBV19 and J is TRBJ2-2, with 8 bases lining up with TRBD2. The germline V gene encodes CDR1 LNHDA and CDR2 SQIVND (reference sequence). The CDR3 is 18 amino acids. J gave up 0 bases and V 3 bases, and 9 bases lay outside the gene matches. The CDR3 region is CASSIRGTSVSNTGELFF. CDR3 nucleotide sequence: TGTGCCAGTAGTATTAGAGGGACTAGTGTCTCGAACACCGGGGAGCTGTTTTTT.

V gene TRBV7-6 combines with J gene TRBJ2-5, with 7 bases that match TRBD2. The CDR3 has 13 amino acids. Germline assignment: CDR1 SGHVS and CDR2 FNYEAQ. V gave up 5 bases and J gave up 7 bases; unmatched junction bases: 7. In nucleotides, the CDR3 is TGTGCCAGCAGCCCCCGGGACTACGGGACCCAGTACTTC. This gives the protein CASSPRDYGTQYF.

The chain recombines TRBV6-5 with TRBJ2-1, with TRBD2 as a possible D gene (5 bases). Germline lookup yields CDR1 MNHEY and CDR2 SVGAGI. V gave up 4 bases and J gave up 1 base, with 11 bases separating them. The CDR3 sequence is 15 residues long. CDR3 bases: TGTGCCAGCAGTTGGAGCGGCAGGTCCTACAATGAGCAGTTCTTC. This encodes CASSWSGRSYNEQFF.

This sequence joins TRBV21-1 and TRBJ2-5; the table's D call, TRBD2, was not checked against the DNA. TRBV21-1 is noted as a pseudogene. The CDR3 extends over 15 amino acids. CDR3: CASSKASVGRKTQYF. In DNA form, the CDR3 reads TGTGCCAGCAGCAAAGCCTCGGTCGGGAGGAAGACCCAGTACTTC.

This clone was detected once. The rearrangement uses TRBV6-5 and TRBJ2-7; D is uncertain. Germline CDR1 and CDR2: MNHEY and SVGAGI. The CDR3 is 11 amino acids. V shed 5 bases and J shed 3 bases, with 5 bases lying between them. In DNA, the CDR3 is TGTGCCAGCAGTAACTACTACGAGCAGTACTTC. Its translation is CASSNYYEQYF.